What follows are 29 T cell receptor beta chains derived from one specimen sequenced in a study of graft-versus-host responses after intestinal transplantation. Repertoires were generated with immunoSEQ multiplex PCR, while TCRdb's copy carries only in-frame clones and drops some. The sample comprises about 120,000 clones, roughly 95% of which are singletons, and over 2.5% rests with the top ten. These TCRs are of unknown antigen specificity. This specimen was unstimulated CD8+ T cells sorted from spleen or lymph node cells, taken before intestinal transplant. Receptors originate from a human donor who received an intestinal transplant.

CDR3 nucleotide sequence: TGTGCCAGCAGTGAATGGGGCTCCGGTGTTAATGAGCAGTTCTTC. This encodes CASSEWGSGVNEQFF. The rearrangement joins TRBV6-1 to TRBJ2-1, with a possible D match to TRBD1 (5 bases). CDR1 is MNHNS and CDR2 is SASEGT in the germline V gene. V shed 2 bases and J shed 7 bases, with 15 bases lying between them. The CDR3 sequence is 15 residues long.

V is TRBV27 and J is TRBJ2-7; D could derive from TRBD1 or TRBD2 (5 bases each). Trimming took 5 bases from V and 9 from J, leaving 17 bases between them. Germline loops: CDR1 MNHEY, CDR2 SMNVEV (reference sequence). There are 13 residues in the CDR3. The CDR3 DNA reads as TGTGCCAGCAGTCCCGGACCTCATGGGGGGCAGTACTTC. This sequence encodes CASSPGPHGGQYF.

The gene calls are TRBV5-8 and TRBJ2-1, with D hard to call. The germline CDR1 and CDR2 sequences are SGHTS and YDEGEE. The CDR3 consists of 13 residues. V dropped 0 bases and J dropped 5 bases, with 6 bases sitting between them. DNA of the CDR3: TGTGCCAGCAGCTTGGAGGCTAACAATGAGCAGTTCTTC. This gives the protein CASSLEANNEQFF.

J is TRBJ1-1 and V is TRBV30; TRBD1 is a possible D gene (6 bases). The CDR3 spans 13 residues. Trimming shortened V by 3 bases and J by 7 bases, and 15 bases separated the two germline ends. Germline V gives CDR1 GTSNPN, CDR2 SVGIG (reference sequence). Written as DNA, the CDR3 is TGTGCCTGGAGCTCTAATTCGGACAGTGAAGCTTTCTTT. It translates to CAWSSNSDSEAFF.

The chain combines TRBV5-1 with TRBJ1-2, with 8 bases that match TRBD1. The CDR3 totals 16 residues. Germline V gene sequence: CDR1 SGHRS, CDR2 YFSETQ. V shed 2 bases, J shed 3 bases, and the junction held 9 bases outside the gene matches. CDR3 residues: CASSFTLQGGHYGYTF. CDR3 nucleotide sequence: TGCGCCAGCAGCTTTACACTACAGGGGGGCCACTATGGCTACACCTTC.

V usage is TRBV5-4 and J usage is TRBJ2-7; 12 nucleotides agree with TRBD2. The V segment lost 0 bases and the J segment 5 bases; nucleotides outside the gene matches: 3. The CDR3 extends over 15 amino acids. CDR1 and CDR2 from the germline V gene are SGHNT and YYREEE (reference sequence). The CDR3 DNA sequence: TGTGCCAGCAGCTTGGGACTAGCGGGAGCCCACGAGCAGTACTTC. Translating it yields CASSLGLAGAHEQYF.

The chain has TRBV11-1 and TRBJ2-7; 8 nucleotides agree with TRBD1. Losses at the gene ends were 5 bases for V and 4 bases for J; bases not matched to a gene: 10. The V gene's germline CDR1 is SGHAT and CDR2 FQDESV (reference sequence). The CDR3 is 15 residues long. The CDR3 protein is CASSPEWGTGYEQYF. The CDR3 region has the DNA TGTGCCAGCAGCCCGGAGTGGGGGACAGGATACGAGCAGTACTTC.

The chain couples TRBV5-5 to TRBJ2-7; the D gene is possibly TRBD2 (6 bases). In germline, CDR1 is SGHKS, CDR2 YYEKEE (reference sequence). Deletions cut 0 bases from V and 1 base from J, with 8 bases between. The CDR3 sequence is 14 residues long. CDR3: CASSLETSSYEQYF. The CDR3 DNA follows: TGTGCCAGCAGCTTGGAGACTAGTTCCTACGAGCAGTACTTC.

The chain links TRBV27 to TRBJ2-5, with 10 bases identical to TRBD2. This CDR3 is built from 16 residues. The germline V gene encodes CDR1 MNHEY and CDR2 SMNVEV (reference sequence). Unmatched junction bases numbered 8, after V lost 6 bases and J lost 1 base. For the CDR3, the DNA is TGTGCCAGCAGGGGCAGGGCTAGCGGGGGCCAAGAGACCCAGTACTTC. It specifies CASRGRASGGQETQYF.

V is TRBV28 and J is TRBJ2-3; no reliable D call. CDR3 length: 17 residues. Trimming left V 4 bases short and J 0 bases short, with 17 bases between. Germline-derived CDR1 and CDR2 are MDHEN and SYDVKM. CDR3 coding DNA: TGTGCCAGCAGTTCTCTGATACAGCGCAGTAGCACAGATACGCAGTATTTT. Residues: CASSSLIQRSSTDTQYF.

The chain recombines TRBV4-1 with TRBJ2-2; a possible D gene is TRBD1 (6 bases). The CDR3 length is 16 residues. With 5 bases removed from V and 4 bases from J, the gap between germline ends came to 17 bases. Per germline, CDR1 MGHRA and CDR2 YSYEKL. CDR3 DNA sequence: TGCGCCAGCAGCAATAGGGGGAATCGGGCCACCGGGGAGCTGTTTTTT. This encodes CASSNRGNRATGELFF.

This chain uses TRBV28 with TRBJ2-3, with 7 bases that match TRBD1. Germline-derived CDR1 and CDR2 are MDHEN and SYDVKM. V lost 4 bases to trimming and J lost 2 bases; unmatched junction nucleotides: 9. The CDR3 has 16 residues. CDR3 nucleotide sequence: TGTGCCAGCAGTTCAATCCGGGACAGACACACAGATACGCAGTATTTT. It is translated as CASSSIRDRHTDTQYF. The variable domain in full, completed from reference TRBV28 and TRBJ2-3, reads DVKVTQSSRYLVKRTGEKVFLECVQDMDHENMFWYRQDPGLGLRLIYFSYDVKMKEKGDIPEGYSVSREKKERFSLILESASTNQTSMYLCASSSIRDRHTDTQYFGPGTRLTVL.

The V call is TRBV5-1, the J call TRBJ2-1; 10 bases align to TRBD2. The V gene's germline CDR1 is SGHRS and CDR2 YFSETQ. The length of the CDR3 is 15 residues. V gave up 1 base and J gave up 7 bases; unmatched junction bases: 5. This CDR3 is CASSLRSSGSNEQFF. CDR3 bases: TGCGCCAGCAGCTTGAGGTCTAGCGGGAGTAATGAGCAGTTCTTC.

The rearrangement links TRBV4-2 to TRBJ2-1; weak D call: TRBD1 (5 bases). Trimming pared 0 bases from V and 8 bases from J, leaving 17 bases between. CDR1 is LGHNA and CDR2 is YNFKEQ in the germline V gene. This CDR3 is 16 amino acids long. The CDR3 DNA is TGTGCCAGCAGCCAAGATTTGGCAGGGAAAAGCGATGAGCAGTTCTTC. Translated: CASSQDLAGKSDEQFF.

This chain uses TRBV29-1 with TRBJ2-7; 8 bases map to TRBD2. The ends lost 7 bases at V and 0 bases at J; junction bases unmatched: 5. The CDR3 contains 13 residues. CDR1 is SQVTM, CDR2 ANQGSEA, per germline. The CDR3: CSGLATSSYEQYF. CDR3 DNA: TGCAGCGGACTAGCGACTAGCTCCTACGAGCAGTACTTC.

This sequence joins TRBV9 and TRBJ2-1; 9 positions match TRBD2. The CDR3 length is 15 residues. Germline V gene data show CDR1 as SGDLS and CDR2 as YYNGEE. Losses at the gene ends were 2 bases for V and 9 bases for J; bases not matched to a gene: 9. The DNA of the CDR3 is TGTGCCAGCAGCGTTGGGGCGGGAGGGCCGGGTGAGCAGTTCTTC. This gives the protein CASSVGAGGPGEQFF.

The chain carries TRBV7-9 and TRBJ2-7, with D perhaps assigned TRBD1 or TRBD2 (7 bases each). Germline CDR1 is SEHNR and CDR2 is FQNEAQ (reference sequence). The ends were cut back, 1 base at V and 0 bases at J, with 16 bases in the middle. The CDR3 is made up of 17 amino acids. CDR3 in DNA: TGTGCCAGCAGCTTAGGACAGGGAGGGTCGAGCTCCTACGAGCAGTACTTC. Its translation: CASSLGQGGSSSYEQYF. Full variable domain (missing parts from reference TRBV7-9 and TRBJ2-7): DTGVSQNPRHKITKRGQNVTFRCDPISEHNRLYWYRQTLGQGPEFLTYFQNEAQLEKSRLLSDRFSAERPKGSFSTLEIQRTEQGDSAMYLCASSLGQGGSSSYEQYFGPGTRLTVT.

This clone came up once. The rearrangement links TRBV7-9 to TRBJ2-1; D gene ambiguous. The CDR3 is 15 amino acids. Deletions cut 6 bases from V and 0 bases from J, with 12 bases between. The V gene's germline CDR1 is SEHNR and CDR2 FQNEAQ (reference sequence). The CDR3 region is CASSPGPYSYNEQFF. Here the CDR3 DNA reads TGTGCCAGCAGTCCCGGACCTTACTCCTACAATGAGCAGTTCTTC.

This sequence joins TRBV4-3 and TRBJ2-1, with 13 positions matching TRBD2. The V segment lost 0 bases and the J segment 10 bases; nucleotides outside the gene matches: 15. This CDR3 has 19 amino acids. Germline V gives CDR1 LGHNA, CDR2 YSLEER. CDR3 loop: CASSQELAGGSYSPQEQFF. The CDR3 DNA is TGCGCCAGCAGCCAAGAACTAGCGGGAGGGTCCTACTCGCCCCAAGAGCAGTTCTTC.

This clone was detected only once. The chain uses TRBV4-2 and TRBJ1-4; perhaps TRBD1 as D (5 bases). The germline gives CDR1 LGHNA, CDR2 YNFKEQ. The V end was cut by 0 bases, the J end by 0 bases, with 11 bases between. This CDR3 has 17 amino acids. The CDR3 DNA reads as TGTGCCAGCAGCCAAGAATTAGAGGGACCAACTAATGAAAAACTGTTTTTT. It is translated as CASSQELEGPTNEKLFF.

This chain joins TRBV7-2 and TRBJ1-5; 9 nucleotides align to TRBD1. The V gene's germline CDR1 is SGHTA and CDR2 FQGNSA. With V trimmed by 8 bases and J by 2 bases, 4 bases remained unmatched. This CDR3 has 14 residues. The CDR3 DNA is TGTGCCAGCGCCACAGGGGGCGGCAATCAGCCCCAGCATTTT. It encodes CASATGGGNQPQHF.

The chain uses TRBV2 and TRBJ2-7; the match to TRBD2 covers 10 bases. CDR3 length: 15 residues. V lost 8 bases, J lost 3 bases, and 10 bases stayed unmatched. Germline lookup yields CDR1 SNHLY and CDR2 FYNNEI. CDR3 nucleotide sequence: TGTGCCAGCGGGGAGCGGGAGGGCAAGGTCTACGAGCAGTACTTC. It translates to CASGEREGKVYEQYF.

V is TRBV2 and J is TRBJ2-7; TRBD2 might be the D (6 bases). This CDR3 comprises 13 residues. V lost 7 bases and J 2 bases, leaving 12 bases between the germline ends. Germline-derived CDR1 and CDR2 are SNHLY and FYNNEI. The CDR3 spells CASNGGGTYEQYF. The CDR3 bases are TGTGCCAGCAACGGGGGTGGAACCTACGAGCAGTACTTC. Full variable domain (rest looked up from reference TRBV2 and TRBJ2-7): EPEVTQTPSHQVTQMGQEVILRCVPISNHLYFYWYRQILGQKVEFLVSFYNNEISEKSEIFDDQFSVERPDGSNFTLKIRSTKLEDSAMYFCASNGGGTYEQYFGPGTRLTVT.

The rearrangement uses TRBV6-5 and TRBJ2-7; 8 nucleotides agree with TRBD1. The CDR3 is 14 residues long. V lost 6 bases to trimming and J lost 2 bases; unmatched junction nucleotides: 6. Germline V gene data show CDR1 as MNHEY and CDR2 as SVGAGI. CDR3 amino acids: CASSGTGTTYEQYF. The CDR3 region has the DNA TGTGCCAGCAGCGGGACAGGAACCACCTACGAGCAGTACTTC.

The rearrangement links TRBV11-3 to TRBJ2-1; 9 bases align to TRBD2. This CDR3 region has 15 residues. Trimming removed 5 bases from V and 4 bases from J; junction bases left unmatched: 6. Per germline, CDR1 SGHNT and CDR2 YENEEA. CDR3 region: CASSPGLASYNEQFF. CDR3 in DNA: TGTGCCAGCAGCCCCGGACTAGCGTCTTACAATGAGCAGTTCTTC.

The chain is built from TRBV6-5 and TRBJ2-6; 7 bases are a match to TRBD1. Germline V gene data show CDR1 as MNHEY and CDR2 as SVGAGI. V trimming: 5 bases; J trimming: 2 bases; junction bases outside the gene matches: 3. CDR3 size: 15 residues. CDR3 region: CASSTGAPGANVLTF. In nucleotides, the CDR3 is TGTGCCAGCAGTACAGGGGCCCCTGGGGCCAACGTCCTGACTTTC.

In this sample, this clone turned up a few times. CDR3 residues: CASSVRGLEYNEQFF. Here the CDR3 DNA reads TGTGCCAGCAGCGTCAGGGGGTTGGAATACAATGAGCAGTTCTTC. The rearrangement joins TRBV9 to TRBJ2-1; 7 bases line up with TRBD1. CDR1 SGDLS and CDR2 YYNGEE come from the germline V gene. The junction had 6 bases not matched to a gene; V was cut back by 2 bases and J by 4 bases. The CDR3 runs to 15 residues.

The J gene is TRBJ2-2, the V gene TRBV4-2, with 10 nucleotides matching TRBD2. V dropped 3 bases and J dropped 7; count of bases not matched to a gene: 5. The CDR3 spans 15 residues. CDR1 is LGHNA, CDR2 YNFKEQ, per germline. Here the CDR3 reads CASSHTSGIGGELFF. The CDR3 DNA reads as TGTGCCAGCAGCCACACTAGCGGGATTGGCGGGGAGCTGTTTTTT.

This rearrangement joins TRBV27 to TRBJ1-5; maybe TRBD1 (5 bases). The germline V gene has CDR1 MNHEY and CDR2 SMNVEV (reference sequence). CDR3 size: 15 residues. The V end lost 6 bases, the J end lost 3 bases, and 15 bases lay between the germline ends. CDR3 sequence reads: CASSSGTRLNQPQHF. The CDR3 DNA reads as TGTGCCAGCAGCTCTGGGACCAGGCTCAATCAGCCCCAGCATTTT.